A selection of T cell receptor beta chains follows, all from one sample in a study of cytomegalovirus exposure and HLA in healthy donors. Here immunoSEQ multiplex PCR was the method, and the copy in TCRdb shows in-frame clones only, minus some. The sample records over 200,000 clones, about 90% being singletons. The sequencing sample was made of PBMCs. The receptors come from a woman aged 25 to 45 in good health and CMV-seronegative. Both conserved end residues are part of each CDR3. The D gene is left open where the match is weak. The size of a clone is reported for some rows only, either as once, few or many, or as a class for expanded clones.

clone_size | j_call | v_call | d_call | cdr3_nt | cdr3_aa
once | TRBJ2-7 | TRBV4-3 | - | TGCGCCAGCAGCCAAGATATTCGAGCCTACGAGCAGTACTTC | CASSQDIRAYEQYF
- | TRBJ1-3 | TRBV4-1 | - | TGCGCCAGCAGCCAATTCCCGACCGCCAGCTCTGGAAACACCATATATTTT | CASSQFPTASSGNTIYF
- | TRBJ2-1 | TRBV7-6 | TRBD2 | TGTGCCAGCAGCTTTCAGCGGGAGTGGTATTACAATGAGCAGTTCTTC | CASSFQREWYYNEQFF
- | TRBJ1-4 | TRBV2 | - | TGTGCCAGCAGTGAAGCGCTAGGGGGGAATGAAAAACTGTTTTTT | CASSEALGGNEKLFF
- | TRBJ2-2 | TRBV27 | TRBD2 | TGTGCCAGCAGCCTCGGACTAGCGGGAGACACCGGGGAGCTGTTTTTT | CASSLGLAGDTGELFF
- | TRBJ1-4 | TRBV30 | - | TGTGCCTGGAGGGGTTCAGGGCACGAAAAACTGTTTTTT | CAWRGSGHEKLFF
few | TRBJ1-4 | TRBV7-9 | - | TGTGCCAGCAGCACTCCGAAGGGGGTGTTTTTT | CASSTPKGVFF
- | TRBJ1-1 | TRBV30 | - | TGTGCCTGGAGTGTACGTCAGGGAGACACTGAAGCTTTCTTT | CAWSVRQGDTEAFF
- | TRBJ2-7 | TRBV27 | - | TGTGCCAGCAGTCTAGACAGCACCTACGAGCAGTACTTC | CASSLDSTYEQYF
- | TRBJ1-1 | TRBV6-4 | - | TGTGCCAGCAGTGACAACTTGAACACTGAAGCTTTCTTT | CASSDNLNTEAFF
- | TRBJ1-4 | TRBV2 | - | TGTGCCAGCAGTGAACCTGAAAGGGGAGGGACTAATGAAAAACTGTTTTTT | CASSEPERGGTNEKLFF
- | TRBJ2-3 | TRBV5-6 | - | TGTGCCAGCAGCTATGGCCCTAGCACAGATACGCAGTATTTT | CASSYGPSTDTQYF
- | TRBJ2-7 | TRBV4-3 | - | TGCGCCAGCAGCCAAGATTTGGACTACGAGCAGTACTTC | CASSQDLDYEQYF
- | TRBJ2-1 | TRBV7-2 | TRBD2 | TGTGCCAGCAGCTTAGGCGGGACTAGCTCCTACAATGAGCAGTTCTTC | CASSLGGTSSYNEQFF
- | TRBJ1-2 | TRBV9 | TRBD1 | TGTGCCAGCAGCGTAGGGGGGACAGGGGCTCTTTATGGCTACACCTTC | CASSVGGTGALYGYTF
- | TRBJ2-7 | TRBV15 | TRBD2 | TGTGCCACCAGCAAAGGAGGGACTAGTAGTAGGTACGAGCAGTACTTC | CATSKGGTSSRYEQYF
- | TRBJ2-7 | TRBV4-3 | - | TGCGCCAGCAGCCAAGCTCCAGGGGAGAGCTCCTACGAGCAGTACTTC | CASSQAPGESSYEQYF
- | TRBJ1-2 | TRBV9 | - | TGTGCCAGCAGCGTAGGTCGGGGAGACTATGGCTACACCTTC | CASSVGRGDYGYTF
- | TRBJ1-4 | TRBV28 | - | TGTGCCAGCAGGCCGACAGGTTCTAATGAAAAACTGTTTTTT | CASRPTGSNEKLFF
- | TRBJ1-2 | TRBV5-1 | - | TGCGCCAGCAGCCAATTATCCCGGCGAGACTATGGCTACACCTTC | CASSQLSRRDYGYTF
- | TRBJ2-7 | TRBV4-1 | TRBD2 | TGCGCCAGCAGCCATCCTAGCGGGAGAAATTCCTACGAGCAGTACTTC | CASSHPSGRNSYEQYF
- | TRBJ2-6 | TRBV30 | - | TGTGCCTGGAGAGGGTGGGGGTCAGGGCGATCTGGGGCCAACGTCCTGACTTTC | CAWRGWGSGRSGANVLTF
once | TRBJ2-2 | TRBV27 | - | TGTGCCAGCAGTTTAGGGCGACAGGTCACCGGGGAGCTGTTTTTT | CASSLGRQVTGELFF
- | TRBJ2-5 | TRBV4-1 | TRBD2 | TGCGCCAGCAGCCCGCCCGGGGGGTTAGCGGGGCAAGAGACCCAGTACTTC | CASSPPGGLAGQETQYF
- | TRBJ2-5 | TRBV4-2 | TRBD2 | TGTGCCAGCAGCCAAGATGCGGGACTAGCGTACCAAGAGACCCAGTACTTC | CASSQDAGLAYQETQYF
- | TRBJ2-1 | TRBV5-1 | TRBD2 | TGCGCCAGCAGCAGGGGACTAGCGGGAGGCTACAATGAGCAGTTCTTC | CASSRGLAGGYNEQFF
- | TRBJ2-7 | TRBV11-2 | TRBD1 | TGTGCCAGCAGCTCCCGGACAGGGAGTGAGCAGTACTTC | CASSSRTGSEQYF
- | TRBJ2-7 | TRBV5-1 | - | TGCGCCAGCAGTGAACAGGGCCCCTACGAGCAGTACTTC | CASSEQGPYEQYF
once | TRBJ2-7 | TRBV19 | - | TGTGCCAGTAGTCCGATGTCAGGGGCCTACGAGCAGTACTTC | CASSPMSGAYEQYF
- | TRBJ2-7 | TRBV27 | TRBD2 | TGTGCCAGCAGTTTGGGACTAGCGGGAGTCGAGCAGTACTTC | CASSLGLAGVEQYF
- | TRBJ2-5 | TRBV5-5 | - | TGTGCCAGCACGACCGTGGCGGGGAGCCAAGAGACCCAGTACTTC | CASTTVAGSQETQYF
- | TRBJ2-7 | TRBV30 | TRBD1 | TGTGCCTGGAGTAGGGACAGTCACTCCTACGAGCAGTACTTC | CAWSRDSHSYEQYF
once | TRBJ2-2 | TRBV6-4 | TRBD1 | TGTGCCAGCAGTGACTCCCTTACAGGGGGAAGGAGCACCGGGGAGCTGTTTTTT | CASSDSLTGGRSTGELFF
once | TRBJ2-5 | TRBV5-1 | TRBD1 | TGCGCCAGCGGATCAGGCAGGGGGGAGACCCAGTACTTC | CASGSGRGETQYF
- | TRBJ2-7 | TRBV9 | TRBD1 | TGTGCCAGCAGCCAAGGGGGCGTGATGAGGGAGCAGTACTTC | CASSQGGVMREQYF
- | TRBJ1-5 | TRBV4-1 | - | TGCGCCAGCAGCCTCACTATCGTCTTAGGGGGCAATCAGCCCCAGCATTTT | CASSLTIVLGGNQPQHF
- | TRBJ2-7 | TRBV4-2 | TRBD2 | TGTGCCAGCAGCCTACCCAGGACTAGCGGGAGTCTCGTCTACGAGCAGTACTTC | CASSLPRTSGSLVYEQYF
- | TRBJ1-2 | TRBV19 | TRBD1 | TGTGCGACAGGGGAGCATAACTATGGCTACACCTTC | CATGEHNYGYTF
- | TRBJ2-5 | TRBV28 | - | TGTGCCAGCAGTCTGACCGAAGAGACCCAGTACTTC | CASSLTEETQYF
- | TRBJ2-6 | TRBV5-1 | TRBD1 | TGCGCCAGCAGCCCGACAGGGGAAGGGGCCAACGTCCTGACTTTC | CASSPTGEGANVLTF
few | TRBJ2-2 | TRBV28 | - | TGTGCCAGCAGTTCAGGGTCGGTTGTCACCGGGGAGCTGTTTTTT | CASSSGSVVTGELFF
- | TRBJ2-5 | TRBV7-6 | TRBD2 | TGTGCCAGCAGCTTAGGGACCGGGAGGTCAGAGACCCAGTACTTC | CASSLGTGRSETQYF
- | TRBJ1-2 | TRBV9 | TRBD1 | TGTGCCAGCAGCGAGGATACCGGGACAGGGGTCTACGGCTACACCTTC | CASSEDTGTGVYGYTF
- | TRBJ2-7 | TRBV27 | TRBD2 | TGTGCCAGCATGCCGTTTGGCGGGGGAGGCCACGAGCAGTACTTC | CASMPFGGGGHEQYF
- | TRBJ2-7 | TRBV18 | - | TGTGCCAGCTCACCTCAGGGATCCCACTACGAGCAGTACTTC | CASSPQGSHYEQYF
- | TRBJ2-1 | TRBV2 | - | TGTGCCAGCAGTGGGGACACTGTAATCCATGAGCAGTTCTTC | CASSGDTVIHEQFF
- | TRBJ1-5 | TRBV28 | - | TGTGCCACCCTGGAGCAGGGTAGCAATCAGCCCCAGCATTTT | CATLEQGSNQPQHF
- | TRBJ1-1 | TRBV9 | - | TGTGCCAGCAGCGGCAGGGAGAACACTGAAGCTTTCTTT | CASSGRENTEAFF
once | TRBJ2-1 | TRBV4-3 | TRBD2 | TGCGCCAGCAGCCAAGATCGATGGAGCGGGATCAGGTTCTTC | CASSQDRWSGIRFF
- | TRBJ2-7 | TRBV29-1 | TRBD1 | TGCAGCGTTTCTAGGACAGGGGGCGGCTACGAGCAGTACTTC | CSVSRTGGGYEQYF
- | TRBJ2-1 | TRBV7-8 | TRBD1 | TGTGCCAGCAGCCCCGAGGCAGGGGGTTACAATGAGCAGTTCTTC | CASSPEAGGYNEQFF
- | TRBJ2-1 | TRBV5-5 | - | TGTGCCAGCAGCTTGGCATGGGGACTCTCCTACAATGAGCAGTTCTTC | CASSLAWGLSYNEQFF
- | TRBJ2-1 | TRBV7-8 | TRBD2 | TGTGCCAGCAGCTTAGGTAGCGGGCGGAACAATGAGCAGTTCTTC | CASSLGSGRNNEQFF
- | TRBJ2-5 | TRBV28 | - | TGTGCCAGCAGTGGAAGTACCCCGGGCGGGTTTGAGACCCAGTACTTC | CASSGSTPGGFETQYF